The 3 T cell receptor beta chains below all came from one sample that was sequenced in a study of beta chain features in type 1 diabetes. Study results and caveats: Within each of all four CD4+ subsets, Type 1 diabetes patients had TCRB CDR3s that were moderately but significantly shorter.

Their recognized antigens are unknown. cDNA synthesis used the whole RNA isolate, giving expressed TCRB sequences. Generated by immunoSEQ multiplex PCR, the TCRdb table keeps only in-frame clones and is missing some. Altogether 600,000 or so clones are present, 9.5% to 15% being singletons, with the ten largest covering roughly 0.12%. Sample: naive CD4+ T cells from blood. The receptor source for this set is a man between 25 and 39 years old with type 1 diabetes.

The chain couples TRBV28 to TRBJ2-6; the match to TRBD1 covers 7 bases. Germline CDR1 and CDR2: MDHEN and SYDVKM. CDR3 size: 14 residues. The V and J ends lost 8 bases and 2 bases, in that order; junction bases with no gene match: 3. The CDR3 DNA sequence: TGTGCCAGCTCCGGGACAGCTGGGGCCAACGTCCTGACTTTC. This encodes CASSGTAGANVLTF.

In its sample, this clone was seen a few times. The genes are TRBV18 and TRBJ1-2, with D possibly matching TRBD1 (5 bases). V was pared by 0 bases and J by 0 bases, with 8 bases between. Germline V gene data show CDR1 as KGHSH and CDR2 as LQKENI. The CDR3 consists of 15 residues. The CDR3 DNA reads as TGTGCCAGCTCACCACCTTCCAGGGCTAACTATGGCTACACCTTC. Residues: CASSPPSRANYGYTF.

In this sample, this clone turned up a few times. The chain has TRBV6-5 and TRBJ1-5; D may be TRBD1 (5 bases). Trimming left V 6 bases short and J 2 bases short, with 11 bases between. Germline V gene lookup returns CDR1 MNHEY and CDR2 SVGAGI. The CDR3 totals 14 residues. The CDR3: CASRRQRGNQPQHF. For the CDR3, the DNA is TGTGCCAGCAGAAGACAGCGGGGCAATCAGCCCCAGCATTTT.